What follows are 24 T cell receptor beta chains derived from one specimen sequenced in a study of T cells in localized non-small cell lung cancer. The data were produced by immunoSEQ multiplex PCR, yet TCRdb's version contains in-frame clones alone and is incomplete. The top ten clones hold 4% to 5% of a sample with roughly 30,000 clones, approximately 90% of them seen once. Specimen: peripheral blood mononuclear cells, collected before any cancer treatment. The source of these receptors is a woman aged 35 to 75 with stage III lung adenocarcinoma.

The chain joins TRBV15 to TRBJ2-2, with a weak D call TRBD1 (6 bases). This CDR3 is 18 amino acids long. Per the germline V gene, CDR1 is LNHNV and CDR2 is YYDKDF (reference sequence). Trimming took off 3 bases at V and 0 bases at J, with 17 bases between the two ends. In DNA form, the CDR3 reads TGTGCCACCAGCAGGAGGGGGACGAACTCAGCGAACACCGGGGAGCTGTTTTTT. It yields the protein CATSRRGTNSANTGELFF.

This chain uses TRBV18 with TRBJ1-3; D call uncertain. The germline gives CDR1 KGHSH, CDR2 LQKENI. Between the trimmed V and J ends, which lost 8 bases and 4 bases, there was a span of 18 bases. The CDR3 sequence is 15 residues long. This CDR3 is CASTKIRPGGNTIYF. Written as DNA, the CDR3 is TGTGCCAGCACCAAGATCAGGCCGGGGGGAAACACCATATATTTT. The whole variable domain, filled in from reference TRBV18 and TRBJ1-3, reads NAGVMQNPRHLVRRRGQEARLRCSPMKGHSHVYWYRQLPEEGLKFMVYLQKENIIDESGMPKERFSAEFPKEGPSILRIQQVVRGDSAAYFCASTKIRPGGNTIYFGEGSWLTVV.

This sequence joins TRBV28 and TRBJ1-2; D ambiguous. Germline CDR1 and CDR2: MDHEN and SYDVKM. The CDR3 is made up of 13 amino acids. V was shortened by 3 bases and J by 6 bases, with 11 bases between the two germline ends. This CDR3 reads CASSFRDWHGYTF. CDR3 nucleotides: TGTGCCAGCAGTTTCCGGGATTGGCATGGCTACACCTTC.

The rearrangement uses TRBV27 and TRBJ2-7; D unresolved. Trimming left V 7 bases short and J 2 bases short, with 15 bases between. The CDR3 loop spans 14 amino acids. The germline CDR1 and CDR2 sequences are MNHEY and SMNVEV (reference sequence). CDR3 nucleotides: TGTGCCAGCAAGGGCGGTGGCGGTCCCTACGAGCAGTACTTC. It yields the protein CASKGGGGPYEQYF.

V is TRBV7-9 and J is TRBJ2-1; 10 nucleotides align to TRBD2. CDR3 length: 15 residues. The V gene's germline CDR1 is SEHNR and CDR2 FQNEAQ (reference sequence). With V trimmed by 5 bases and J by 9 bases, 10 bases remained unmatched. The CDR3 spells CASSTGTSEVGEQFF. The DNA for the CDR3 is TGTGCCAGCAGCACTGGGACTAGCGAGGTTGGTGAGCAGTTCTTC.

This chain joins TRBV4-3 and TRBJ1-6; 9 bases fit TRBD1. Germline values: CDR1 LGHNA, CDR2 YSLEER. After removal of 1 base from V and 3 bases from J, the junction contained 10 bases not matched to a gene. This CDR3 has 19 amino acids. The CDR3 DNA is TGCGCCAGCAGCCAAGTCTTATTCGAGACAGGGGGCTATAATTCACCCCTCCACTTT. It codes for CASSQVLFETGGYNSPLHF.

The chain uses TRBV5-1 and TRBJ1-4; unclear D gene. Germline V gene sequence: CDR1 SGHRS, CDR2 YFSETQ. The CDR3 contains 16 residues. V was cut by 5 bases and J by 5 bases, with 19 bases left in between. In DNA, the CDR3 is TGCGCCAGCAGATTAGAAGGGTTTGGAGCGAATGAAAAACTGTTTTTT. Encoded protein: CASRLEGFGANEKLFF. Drawing the rest from reference TRBV5-1 and TRBJ1-4, the complete variable domain is KAGVTQTPRYLIKTRGQQVTLSCSPISGHRSVSWYQQTPGQGLQFLFEYFSETQRNKGNFPGRFSGRQFSNSRSEMNVSTLELGDSALYLCASRLEGFGANEKLFFGSGTQLSVL.

The rearrangement uses TRBV5-1 and TRBJ2-1; 13 positions agree with TRBD2. J lost 7 bases, V lost 7 bases, and 2 bases had no gene match. The CDR3 sequence is 13 residues long. CDR1 and CDR2 (germline): SGHRS, YFSETQ. The CDR3 bases are TGCGCCAGCGGGACTAGCGGGGTTAATGAGCAGTTCTTC. Protein product: CASGTSGVNEQFF. Full variable domain (outside the CDR3, taken from reference TRBV5-1 and TRBJ2-1): KAGVTQTPRYLIKTRGQQVTLSCSPISGHRSVSWYQQTPGQGLQFLFEYFSETQRNKGNFPGRFSGRQFSNSRSEMNVSTLELGDSALYLCASGTSGVNEQFFGPGTRLTVL.

The rearrangement joins TRBV5-4 to TRBJ2-1; TRBD1 matches at 9 bases. Per the germline V gene, CDR1 is SGHNT and CDR2 is YYREEE (reference sequence). Trimming cost V 4 bases and J 7 bases; bases outside gene matches: 9. This CDR3 spans 15 amino acids. The CDR3 protein is CASSPQDRGRNEQFF. Here the CDR3 DNA reads TGTGCCAGCAGCCCCCAGGACAGGGGAAGGAATGAGCAGTTCTTC. Together with reference TRBV5-4 and TRBJ2-1, the CDR3 gives the full variable domain: ETGVTQSPTHLIKTRGQQVTLRCSSQSGHNTVSWYQQALGQGPQFIFQYYREEENGRGNFPPRFSGLQFPNYSSELNVNALELDDSALYLCASSPQDRGRNEQFFGPGTRLTVL.

This chain connects TRBV7-3 to TRBJ2-2; D ambiguous. V lost 2 bases and J 6 bases, leaving 7 bases between the germline ends. This CDR3 is built from 13 residues. Germline CDR1 is SGHTA and CDR2 is FQGTGA. The CDR3 sequence is CASSLGSAGELFF. The CDR3 nucleotides read TGTGCCAGCAGCTTAGGCTCAGCCGGGGAGCTGTTTTTT.

The chain couples TRBV11-2 to TRBJ2-7; 9 bases fit TRBD1. The CDR3 runs 15 residues. J was trimmed by 4 bases and V by 4 bases; bases with no gene match: 8. Germline CDR1 SGHAT, CDR2 FQNNGV. The DNA for the CDR3 is TGTGCCAGCAGCTCGCTTGAGGGGACAGGGTACGAGCAGTACTTC. Its translation is CASSSLEGTGYEQYF.

The chain joins TRBV19 to TRBJ2-4; D is ambiguous. The CDR3 is made up of 15 amino acids. The V and J ends lost 5 bases and 0 bases respectively, with 11 bases between them. Germline V CDR1 and CDR2: LNHDA, SQIVND (reference sequence). The CDR3 DNA is TGTGCCAGTAGTCCCCGCGCCCTAGCCAAAAACATTCAGTACTTC. It encodes CASSPRALAKNIQYF.

This chain joins TRBV5-4 and TRBJ1-4; tentatively, D is TRBD1 (5 bases). The CDR3 totals 13 residues. The germline V and J ends were trimmed by 4 bases and 10 bases, with 14 bases remaining between them. Germline CDR1 and CDR2: SGHNT and YYREEE (reference sequence). DNA of the CDR3: TGTGCCAGCAGCGGTGACCGGGGGGTAAAACTGTTTTTT. This sequence encodes CASSGDRGVKLFF.

The chain links TRBV5-6 to TRBJ2-1, with a tentative D call TRBD2 (6 bases). V shed 0 bases and J shed 7 bases, with 14 bases lying between them. CDR3 length: 15 residues. Germline CDR1 SGHDT, CDR2 YYEEEE. CDR3 residues: CASSLGQRARNEQFF. In DNA form, the CDR3 reads TGTGCCAGCAGCTTGGGCCAGCGGGCCCGGAATGAGCAGTTCTTC.

The rearrangement uses TRBV29-1 and TRBJ2-1; D is unclear. Germline V gene sequence: CDR1 SQVTM, CDR2 ANQGSEA. The germline V and J ends were trimmed by 8 bases and 0 bases, with 17 bases remaining between them. The CDR3 loop spans 15 amino acids. The CDR3 nucleotides are TGCAGCTCCTCGATAGGGTTGAGCTCCTACAATGAGCAGTTCTTC. Its protein product is CSSSIGLSSYNEQFF.

The chain carries TRBV28 and TRBJ2-1; TRBD2 agrees at 13 bases. This CDR3 region has 13 residues. The V segment lost 7 bases and the J segment 12 bases; nucleotides outside the gene matches: 6. Germline V gene data show CDR1 as MDHEN and CDR2 as SYDVKM. In nucleotides, the CDR3 is TGTGCCAGCACCGGGACTAGCGGGGATTTGCAGTTCTTC. Protein sequence: CASTGTSGDLQFF.

This clone has more than one count but fewer than ten. The chain combines TRBV23-1 with TRBJ1-5; the match to TRBD1 covers 7 bases. TRBV23-1 is labeled an ORF, and its function is uncertain. The CDR3 length is 18 residues. V shed 8 bases and J 1 base; nucleotides not matched to a gene: 17. CDR3 in DNA: TGCGCCAGCCCCCCCAGGAGGGGGCGGCATCTCAGCAATCAGCCCCAGCATTTT. Translating it yields CASPPRRGRHLSNQPQHF.

The gene calls are TRBV4-2 and TRBJ1-2, with a weak D call TRBD1 (5 bases). Germline-derived CDR1 and CDR2 are LGHNA and YNFKEQ. There are 14 residues in the CDR3. With 0 bases removed from V and 7 bases from J, the gap between germline ends came to 12 bases. The DNA of the CDR3 is TGTGCCAGCAGCCAAGAACTGGGCAGGGCTGGCTACACCTTC. This sequence encodes CASSQELGRAGYTF.

The V gene is TRBV28, the J gene TRBJ2-7, with 10 nucleotides matching TRBD2. V lost 5 bases to trimming and J lost 0 bases; unmatched junction nucleotides: 1. Germline CDR1 MDHEN, CDR2 SYDVKM. The CDR3 covers 14 residues. Written as DNA, the CDR3 is TGTGCCAGCAGTCTAGCGGGGGTCTCCTACGAGCAGTACTTC. Its protein product is CASSLAGVSYEQYF. Filled out from reference TRBV28 and TRBJ2-7, the complete variable domain reads DVKVTQSSRYLVKRTGEKVFLECVQDMDHENMFWYRQDPGLGLRLIYFSYDVKMKEKGDIPEGYSVSREKKERFSLILESASTNQTSMYLCASSLAGVSYEQYFGPGTRLTVT.

V gene TRBV27 combines with J gene TRBJ2-7; TRBD2 aligns across 8 bases. The V and J ends lost 5 bases and 1 base, in that order; junction bases with no gene match: 4. CDR1 is MNHEY and CDR2 is SMNVEV in the germline V gene (reference sequence). This CDR3 has 14 residues. The CDR3 region is CASSGSGISYEQYF. The CDR3 coding sequence is TGTGCCAGCAGTGGTAGCGGGATATCCTACGAGCAGTACTTC.

V and J are TRBV19 and TRBJ1-1; no reliable D call. CDR1 LNHDA and CDR2 SQIVND come from the germline V gene (reference sequence). With 0 bases removed from V and 0 bases from J, the gap between germline ends came to 8 bases. This CDR3 has 15 amino acids. Here the CDR3 reads CASSIDRILNTEAFF. The DNA of the CDR3 is TGTGCCAGTAGTATAGACAGGATCTTGAACACTGAAGCTTTCTTT.

This chain joins TRBV7-9 and TRBJ1-4; D gene uncertain. The ends were cut back, 5 bases at V and 4 bases at J, with 14 bases in the middle. Germline CDR1 reads SEHNR; CDR2 reads FQNEAQ (reference sequence). This CDR3 region has 15 residues. In DNA, the CDR3 is TGTGCCAGCAGCCAAGGGTTGGCAATTAATGAAAAACTGTTTTTT. This codes for CASSQGLAINEKLFF.

Written as DNA, the CDR3 is TGTGCCTGGAGTTCGACACCGGTTCAAGAGACCCAGTACTTC. Its translation: CAWSSTPVQETQYF. The rearrangement links TRBV30 to TRBJ2-5; D is uncertain. CDR3 size: 14 residues. The V gene lost 2 bases and the J gene lost 2 bases, with 12 bases spanning the gap. Germline V lookup: CDR1 GTSNPN, CDR2 SVGIG (reference sequence). Complete variable domain (other parts from reference TRBV30 and TRBJ2-5): SQTIHQWPATLVQPVGSPLSLECTVEGTSNPNLYWYRQAAGRGLQLLFYSVGIGQISSEVPQNLSASRPQDRQFILSSKKLLLSDSGFYLCAWSSTPVQETQYFGPGTRLLVL.

CDR3 nucleotide sequence: TGTGCCAGCAGGACAGGGTTTCGCTCACCCCTCCACTTT. It yields the protein CASRTGFRSPLHF. The V and J genes are TRBV6-5 and TRBJ1-6; 7 bases are shared with TRBD1. Germline V gene sequence: CDR1 MNHEY, CDR2 SVGAGI. The CDR3 has 13 amino acids. The ends lost 6 bases at V and 10 bases at J; junction bases unmatched: 6.